These 8 T cell receptor beta chains were sequenced from one sample in a study of T-cell reconstitution after alpha-beta-depleted transplantation in children. The TCRbeta library incorporated unique molecular identifiers. One entry per CDR3 protein, called by TCRdb with MiXCR from the PCR reads. The profile shows under 750,000 distinct CDR3 sequences, roughly 24% of them singletons. Sample: PBMCs, mostly from graft donor cells, taken 360 days after TCRalphabeta/CD19-depleted stem cell transplant. These receptors all stem from a boy in the first two years of life who had a stem cell transplant for acute myeloid leukemia, so the T cells may come from the graft donor.

This clonotype appeared many times. V gene TRBV7-8 combines with J gene TRBJ2-3; D possibly uses TRBD1 or TRBD2 (5 bases each). The CDR3 is made up of 16 amino acids. Germline V gives CDR1 SGHVS, CDR2 FQNEAQ. V lost 2 bases and J lost 4, with 16 bases in between. The CDR3 coding sequence is TGTGCCAGCAGCTTACGGGACCCCTCGGCCCCAGATACGCAGTATTTT. Its protein is CASSLRDPSAPDTQYF.

The rearrangement uses TRBV15 and TRBJ1-2; possibly TRBD1 for D (6 bases). V was trimmed by 1 base and J by 6 bases, leaving 12 bases between them. CDR1 LNHNV and CDR2 YYDKDF come from the germline V gene (reference sequence). The CDR3 is 14 amino acids. CDR3 coding DNA: TGTGCCACCAGCAGAGGTGAACAGGGCCATGGCTACACCTTC. It is translated as CATSRGEQGHGYTF.

This chain connects TRBV12-3 or TRBV12-4 to TRBJ2-5, with unresolved D. The CDR3 runs to 13 residues. The V gene lost 7 bases and the J gene lost 1 base, with 10 bases spanning the gap. The CDR3 reads CASNVSPQETQYF. The CDR3 DNA reads as TGTGCCAGCAACGTTAGTCCCCAAGAGACCCAGTACTTC.

There are many counts of this clonotype. V and J are TRBV28 and TRBJ2-2; TRBD1 matches 9 bases. V shed 5 bases, J shed 4 bases, and the junction held 5 bases outside the gene matches. There are 15 residues in the CDR3. The germline CDR1 and CDR2 sequences are MDHEN and SYDVKM. Here the CDR3 reads CASSHRGRVTGELFF. In nucleotides, the CDR3 is TGTGCCAGCAGTCACAGGGGGCGTGTCACCGGGGAGCTGTTTTTT. The full variable domain, its missing parts supplied by reference TRBV28 and TRBJ2-2, is DVKVTQSSRYLVKRTGEKVFLECVQDMDHENMFWYRQDPGLGLRLIYFSYDVKMKEKGDIPEGYSVSREKKERFSLILESASTNQTSMYLCASSHRGRVTGELFFGEGSRLTVL.

This clonotype was observed at least ten times. The V call is TRBV20-1, the J call TRBJ2-7; 9 bases are shared with TRBD1. V was clipped by 6 bases and J by 1 base; unmatched bases: 13. The CDR3 sequence is 16 residues long. From germline, CDR1 is DFQATT and CDR2 SNEGSKA (reference sequence). CDR3 in amino acids: CSALVIPGTGSYEQYF. In DNA form, the CDR3 reads TGCAGTGCCCTCGTGATACCCGGGACAGGGTCCTACGAGCAGTACTTC.

The chain employs TRBV20-1 and TRBJ2-3, with D perhaps given as TRBD1 or TRBD2 (6 bases each). The V end lost 3 bases, the J end lost 4 bases, and 14 bases lay between the germline ends. Germline CDR1 DFQATT, CDR2 SNEGSKA (reference sequence). The CDR3 length is 14 residues. CDR3 nucleotides: TGCAGTGCTAGTAGGGGGGCCTTCGCAGATACGCAGTATTTT. This codes for CSASRGAFADTQYF.

This clonotype appeared many times. The chain employs TRBV7-2 and TRBJ2-4, with unresolved D. V was pared by 1 base and J by 0 bases, with 7 bases between. The CDR3 length is 15 residues. The germline V gene encodes CDR1 SGHTA and CDR2 FQGNSA. As DNA, the CDR3 is TGTGCCAGCAGCTTAGGGGGTACAGCCAAAAACATTCAGTACTTC. Translation gives CASSLGGTAKNIQYF.

This chain uses TRBV6-4 with TRBJ2-6; D unresolved. Germline values: CDR1 MRHNA, CDR2 SNTAGT. Trimming pared 6 bases from V and 0 bases from J, leaving 15 bases between. The CDR3 totals 17 residues. The CDR3 loop reads CASSLSPEVSGANVLTF. In DNA, the CDR3 is TGTGCCAGCAGCCTCTCCCCCGAAGTCTCTGGGGCCAACGTCCTGACTTTC.